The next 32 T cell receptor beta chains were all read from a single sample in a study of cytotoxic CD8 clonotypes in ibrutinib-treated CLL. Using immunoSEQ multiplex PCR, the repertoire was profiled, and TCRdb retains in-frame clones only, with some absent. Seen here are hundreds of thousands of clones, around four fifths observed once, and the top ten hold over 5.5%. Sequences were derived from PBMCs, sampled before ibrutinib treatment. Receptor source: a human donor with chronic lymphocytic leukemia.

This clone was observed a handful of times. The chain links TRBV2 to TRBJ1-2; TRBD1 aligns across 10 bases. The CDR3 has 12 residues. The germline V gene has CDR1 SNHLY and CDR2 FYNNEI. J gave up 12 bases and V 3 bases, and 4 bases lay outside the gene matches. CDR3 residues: CASSDPGQGNTF. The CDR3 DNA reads TGTGCCAGCAGTGACCCGGGACAGGGGAACACCTTC.

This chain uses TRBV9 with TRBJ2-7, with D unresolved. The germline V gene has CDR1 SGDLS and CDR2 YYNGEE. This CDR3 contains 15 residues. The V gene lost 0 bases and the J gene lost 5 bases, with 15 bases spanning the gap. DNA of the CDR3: TGTGCCAGCAGCGTAGCTTCTGACTTCAACCACGAGCAGTACTTC. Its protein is CASSVASDFNHEQYF.

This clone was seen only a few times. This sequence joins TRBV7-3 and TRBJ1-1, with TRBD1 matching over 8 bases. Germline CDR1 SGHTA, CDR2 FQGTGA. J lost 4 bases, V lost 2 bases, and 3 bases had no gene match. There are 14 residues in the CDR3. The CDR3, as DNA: TGTGCCAGCAGCTTAGCTGACAGGGGCACTGAAGCTTTCTTT. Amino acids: CASSLADRGTEAFF. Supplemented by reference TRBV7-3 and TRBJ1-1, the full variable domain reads GAGVSQTPSNKVTEKGKYVELRCDPISGHTALYWYRQSLGQGPEFLIYFQGTGAADDSGLPNDRFFAVRPEGSVSTLKIQRTERGDSAVYLCASSLADRGTEAFFGQGTRLTVV.

CDR3 loop: CAWRTRPGQGRIHNEQFF. Here the CDR3 DNA reads TGTGCCTGGAGGACCAGGCCGGGACAGGGCCGAATCCACAATGAGCAGTTCTTC. V is TRBV30 and J is TRBJ2-1, with 9 bases fitting TRBD1. V shed 3 bases, J shed 5 bases, and the junction held 17 bases outside the gene matches. The germline V gene has CDR1 GTSNPN and CDR2 SVGIG (reference sequence). This CDR3 spans 18 amino acids. The full variable domain, rest sourced from reference TRBV30 and TRBJ2-1, is SQTIHQWPATLVQPVGSPLSLECTVEGTSNPNLYWYRQAAGRGLQLLFYSVGIGQISSEVPQNLSASRPQDRQFILSSKKLLLSDSGFYLCAWRTRPGQGRIHNEQFFGPGTRLTVL.

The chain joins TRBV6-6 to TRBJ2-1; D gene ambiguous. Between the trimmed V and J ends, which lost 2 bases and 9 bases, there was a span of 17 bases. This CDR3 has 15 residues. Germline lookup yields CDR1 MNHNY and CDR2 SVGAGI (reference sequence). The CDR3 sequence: CASSYRLVGHGEQFF. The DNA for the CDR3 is TGTGCCAGCAGTTACAGGCTAGTGGGTCACGGTGAGCAGTTCTTC.

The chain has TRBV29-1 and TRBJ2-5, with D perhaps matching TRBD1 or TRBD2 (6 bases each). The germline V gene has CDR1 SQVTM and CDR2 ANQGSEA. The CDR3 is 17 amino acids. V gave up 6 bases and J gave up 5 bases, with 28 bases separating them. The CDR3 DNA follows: TGCAGCGTCCTAGGGGGGCAGGACTCCCGAGAGGCGGAGACCCAGTACTTC. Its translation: CSVLGGQDSREAETQYF.

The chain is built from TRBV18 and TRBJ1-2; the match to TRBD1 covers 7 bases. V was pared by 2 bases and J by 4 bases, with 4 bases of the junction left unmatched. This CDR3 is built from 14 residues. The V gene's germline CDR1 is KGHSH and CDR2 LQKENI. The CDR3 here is CASSPGQGGYGYTF. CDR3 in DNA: TGTGCCAGCTCACCAGGGCAGGGGGGCTATGGCTACACCTTC.

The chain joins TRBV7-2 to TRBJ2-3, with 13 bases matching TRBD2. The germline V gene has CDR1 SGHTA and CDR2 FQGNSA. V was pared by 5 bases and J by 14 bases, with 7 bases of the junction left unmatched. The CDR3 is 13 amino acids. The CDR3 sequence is CASSEPGTSGMYF. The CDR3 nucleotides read TGTGCCAGCAGCGAACCTGGGACTAGCGGGATGTATTTT.

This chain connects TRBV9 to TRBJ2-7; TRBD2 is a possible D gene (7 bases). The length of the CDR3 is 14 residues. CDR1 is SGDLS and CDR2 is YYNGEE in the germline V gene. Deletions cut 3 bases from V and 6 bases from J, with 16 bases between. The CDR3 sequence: CASSGSRGGGEQYF. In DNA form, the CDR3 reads TGTGCCAGCAGCGGATCTAGGGGGGGCGGCGAGCAGTACTTC. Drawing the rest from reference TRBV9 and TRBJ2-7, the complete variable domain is DSGVTQTPKHLITATGQRVTLRCSPRSGDLSVYWYQQSLDQGLQFLIQYYNGEERAKGNILERFSAQQFPDLHSELNLSSLELGDSALYFCASSGSRGGGEQYFGPGTRLTVT.

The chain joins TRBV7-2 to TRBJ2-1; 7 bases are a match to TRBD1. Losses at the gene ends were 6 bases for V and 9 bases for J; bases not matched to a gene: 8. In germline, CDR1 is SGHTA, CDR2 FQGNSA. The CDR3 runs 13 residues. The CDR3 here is CASSLGQIPEQFF. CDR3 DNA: TGTGCCAGCAGTTTGGGACAGATCCCTGAGCAGTTCTTC.

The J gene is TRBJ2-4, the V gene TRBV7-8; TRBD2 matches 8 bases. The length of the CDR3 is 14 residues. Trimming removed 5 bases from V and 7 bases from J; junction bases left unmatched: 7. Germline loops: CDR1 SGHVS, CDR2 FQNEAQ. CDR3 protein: CASSPRERENIQYF. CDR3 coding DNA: TGTGCCAGCAGCCCCCGAGAGCGGGAGAACATTCAGTACTTC.

The CDR3: CASRTGRLGAFF. The CDR3 DNA reads as TGTGCCAGCAGGACAGGCAGGTTGGGTGCTTTCTTT. This rearrangement joins TRBV27 to TRBJ1-1, with TRBD1 as a possible D gene (6 bases). CDR1 and CDR2 from the germline V gene are MNHEY and SMNVEV (reference sequence). With 6 bases removed from V and 11 bases from J, the gap between germline ends came to 16 bases. The CDR3 extends over 12 amino acids.

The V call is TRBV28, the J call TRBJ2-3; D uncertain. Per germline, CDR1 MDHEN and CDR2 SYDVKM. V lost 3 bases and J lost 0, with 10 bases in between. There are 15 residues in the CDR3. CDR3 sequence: CASSLGSLSTDTQYF. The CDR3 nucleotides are TGTGCCAGCAGTTTGGGCAGTCTAAGCACAGATACGCAGTATTTT.

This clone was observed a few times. The CDR3: CASSLDYRALDQPQHF. The CDR3 bases are TGTGCCAGCAGCTTAGATTACAGGGCTTTGGATCAGCCCCAGCATTTT. The chain carries TRBV11-2 and TRBJ1-5, with D perhaps matching TRBD1 (6 bases). The germline V gene has CDR1 SGHAT and CDR2 FQNNGV. The V and J ends lost 0 bases and 5 bases respectively, with 14 bases between them. The length of the CDR3 is 16 residues. Using reference TRBV11-2 and TRBJ1-5 for the parts outside the CDR3, the full variable domain is EAGVAQSPRYKIIEKRQSVAFWCNPISGHATLYWYQQILGQGPKLLIQFQNNGVVDDSQLPKDRFSAERLKGVDSTLKIQPAKLEDSAVYLCASSLDYRALDQPQHFGDGTRLSIL.

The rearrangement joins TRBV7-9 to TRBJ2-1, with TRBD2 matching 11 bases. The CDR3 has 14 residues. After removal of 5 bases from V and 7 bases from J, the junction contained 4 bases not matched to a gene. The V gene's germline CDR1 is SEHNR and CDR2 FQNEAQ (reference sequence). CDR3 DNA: TGTGCCAGCAGCAAGTGGACTAGCGGGAATGAGCAGTTCTTC. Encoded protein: CASSKWTSGNEQFF.

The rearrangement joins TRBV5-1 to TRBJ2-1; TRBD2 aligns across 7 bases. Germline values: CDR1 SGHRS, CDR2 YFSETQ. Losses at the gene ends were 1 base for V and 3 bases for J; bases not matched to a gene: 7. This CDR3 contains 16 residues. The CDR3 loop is CASSLTRASGYNEQFF. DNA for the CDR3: TGCGCCAGCAGCTTGACTCGGGCTAGCGGCTACAATGAGCAGTTCTTC.

The CDR3, as DNA: TGTGCCTGGAGAAGTAGTTCCTACAATGAGCAGTTCTTC. Protein sequence: CAWRSSSYNEQFF. This sequence joins TRBV30 and TRBJ2-1; D ambiguous. Trimming stripped 3 bases from V and 1 base from J, with 7 bases between. The CDR3 covers 13 residues. The germline V gene has CDR1 GTSNPN and CDR2 SVGIG (reference sequence).

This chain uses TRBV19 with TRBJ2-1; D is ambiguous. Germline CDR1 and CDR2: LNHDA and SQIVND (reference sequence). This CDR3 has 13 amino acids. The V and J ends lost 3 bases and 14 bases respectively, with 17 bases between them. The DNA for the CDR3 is TGTGCCAGTAGTATGGGCCCCGAGAGTTGGAAGTTCTTC. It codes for CASSMGPESWKFF.

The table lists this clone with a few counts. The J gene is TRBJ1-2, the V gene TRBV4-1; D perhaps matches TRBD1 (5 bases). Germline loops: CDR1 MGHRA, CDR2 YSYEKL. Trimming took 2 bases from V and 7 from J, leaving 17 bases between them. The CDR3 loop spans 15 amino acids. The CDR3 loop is CASSQKTGGLGGYTF. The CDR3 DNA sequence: TGCGCCAGCAGCCAAAAAACTGGGGGACTTGGTGGCTACACCTTC.

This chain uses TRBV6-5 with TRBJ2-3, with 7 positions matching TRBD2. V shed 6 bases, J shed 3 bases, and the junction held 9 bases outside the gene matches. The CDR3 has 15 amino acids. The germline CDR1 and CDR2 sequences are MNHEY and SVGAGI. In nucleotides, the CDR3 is TGTGCCAGCAGCTTCACCAGGCGGGGGACAGATACGCAGTATTTT. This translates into CASSFTRRGTDTQYF.

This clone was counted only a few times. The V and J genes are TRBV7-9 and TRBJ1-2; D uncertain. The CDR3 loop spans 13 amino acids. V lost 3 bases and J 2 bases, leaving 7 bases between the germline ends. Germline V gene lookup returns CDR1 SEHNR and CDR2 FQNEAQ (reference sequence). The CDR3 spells CASSFGNNYGYTF. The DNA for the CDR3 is TGTGCCAGCAGCTTTGGGAACAACTATGGCTACACCTTC.

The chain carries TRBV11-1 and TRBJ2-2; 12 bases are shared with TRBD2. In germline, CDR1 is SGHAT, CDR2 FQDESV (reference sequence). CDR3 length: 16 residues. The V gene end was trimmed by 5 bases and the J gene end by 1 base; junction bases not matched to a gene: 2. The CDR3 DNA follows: TGTGCCAGCAGCACGGGACTAGCGGGGAACACCGGGGAGCTGTTTTTT. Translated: CASSTGLAGNTGELFF.

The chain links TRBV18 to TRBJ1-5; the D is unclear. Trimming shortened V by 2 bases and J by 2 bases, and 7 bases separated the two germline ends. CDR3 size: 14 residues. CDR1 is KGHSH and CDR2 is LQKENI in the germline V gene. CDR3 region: CASSPEHGNQPQHF. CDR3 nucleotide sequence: TGTGCCAGCTCACCAGAACACGGCAATCAGCCCCAGCATTTT.

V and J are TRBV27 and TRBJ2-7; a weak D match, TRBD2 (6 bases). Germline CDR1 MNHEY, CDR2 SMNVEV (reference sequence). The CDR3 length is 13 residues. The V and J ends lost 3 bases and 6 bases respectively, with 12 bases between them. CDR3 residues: CASSFWREGEQYF. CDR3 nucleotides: TGTGCCAGCAGTTTCTGGCGGGAAGGCGAGCAGTACTTC.

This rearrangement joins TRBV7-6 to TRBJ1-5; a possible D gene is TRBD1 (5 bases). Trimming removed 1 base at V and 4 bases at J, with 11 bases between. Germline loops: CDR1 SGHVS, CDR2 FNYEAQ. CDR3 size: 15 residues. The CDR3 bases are TGTGCCAGCAGCTTAGTTCCAGGGACGAATCAGCCCCAGCATTTT. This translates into CASSLVPGTNQPQHF.

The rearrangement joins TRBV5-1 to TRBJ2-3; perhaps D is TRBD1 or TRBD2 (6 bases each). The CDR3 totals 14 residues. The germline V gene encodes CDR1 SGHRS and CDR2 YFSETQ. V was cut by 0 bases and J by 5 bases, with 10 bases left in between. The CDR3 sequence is CASSLEGGGDTQYF. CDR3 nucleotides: TGCGCCAGCAGCTTGGAAGGAGGGGGAGATACGCAGTATTTT.

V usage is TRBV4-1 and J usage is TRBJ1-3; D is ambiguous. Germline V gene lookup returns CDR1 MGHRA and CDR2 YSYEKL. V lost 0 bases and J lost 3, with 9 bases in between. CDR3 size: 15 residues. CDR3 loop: CASSQERWGGNTIYF. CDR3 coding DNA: TGCGCCAGCAGCCAAGAAAGGTGGGGTGGAAACACCATATATTTT.

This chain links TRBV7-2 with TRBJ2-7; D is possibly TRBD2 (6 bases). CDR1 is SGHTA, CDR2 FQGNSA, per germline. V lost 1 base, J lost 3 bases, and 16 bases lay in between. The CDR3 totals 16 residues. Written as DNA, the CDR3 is TGTGCCAGCAGCTTAGGGGGAGGCGGAAATTTCTACGAGCAGTACTTC. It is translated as CASSLGGGGNFYEQYF.

The chain's CDR3 is CASSQDSSLLSNYEQYF. As DNA, the CDR3 is TGCGCCAGCAGCCAAGATAGTAGCTTACTATCCAACTACGAGCAGTACTTC. The chain has TRBV4-3 and TRBJ2-7; D is unresolved. Trimming shortened V by 0 bases and J by 3 bases, and 18 bases separated the two germline ends. The germline gives CDR1 LGHNA, CDR2 YSLEER. This CDR3 spans 17 amino acids.

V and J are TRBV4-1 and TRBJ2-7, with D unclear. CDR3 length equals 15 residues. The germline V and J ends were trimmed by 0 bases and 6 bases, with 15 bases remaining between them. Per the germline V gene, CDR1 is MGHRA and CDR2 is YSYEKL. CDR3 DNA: TGCGCCAGCAGCCAAGAATTTCAGACCACGGGCGAGCAGTACTTC. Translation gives CASSQEFQTTGEQYF.

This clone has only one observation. In nucleotides, the CDR3 is TGCGCCAGCAGCAGAACGGGGACAGGGGGCTACGAGCAGTACTTC. Its translation is CASSRTGTGGYEQYF. The rearrangement joins TRBV5-1 to TRBJ2-7; 11 bases fit TRBD1. With 4 bases clipped from V and 3 bases from J, the junction kept 6 bases outside the gene matches. The CDR3 is made up of 15 amino acids. Germline CDR1 is SGHRS and CDR2 is YFSETQ.

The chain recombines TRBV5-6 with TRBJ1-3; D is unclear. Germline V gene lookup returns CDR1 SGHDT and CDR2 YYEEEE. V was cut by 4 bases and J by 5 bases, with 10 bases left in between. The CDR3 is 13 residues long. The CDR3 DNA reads TGTGCCAGCAGCCCCAACGATAGAAACACCATATATTTT. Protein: CASSPNDRNTIYF.